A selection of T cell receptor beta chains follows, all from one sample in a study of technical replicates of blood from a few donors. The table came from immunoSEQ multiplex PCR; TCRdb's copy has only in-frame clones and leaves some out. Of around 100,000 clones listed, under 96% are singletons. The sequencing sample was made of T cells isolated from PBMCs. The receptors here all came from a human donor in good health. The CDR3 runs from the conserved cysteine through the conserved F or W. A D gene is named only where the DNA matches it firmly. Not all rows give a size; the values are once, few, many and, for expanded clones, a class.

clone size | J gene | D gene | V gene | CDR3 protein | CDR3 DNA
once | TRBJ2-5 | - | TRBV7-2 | CASSLHREETQYF | TGTGCCAGCAGCCTCCACAGGGAAGAGACCCAGTACTTC
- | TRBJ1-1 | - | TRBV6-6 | CASGLTKDEAFF | TGTGCCAGCGGACTAACTAAAGATGAAGCTTTCTTT
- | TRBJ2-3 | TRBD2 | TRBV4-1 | CASSLTALAAYLTDTQYF | TGCGCCAGCAGCCTGACTGCACTAGCGGCTTACCTCACAGATACGCAGTATTTT
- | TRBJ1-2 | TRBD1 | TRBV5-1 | CASSGGQQVANYGYTF | TGCGCCAGCAGCGGGGGACAGCAGGTTGCAAACTATGGCTACACCTTC
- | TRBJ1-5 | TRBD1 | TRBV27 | CASSLTGGRRQPQHF | TGTGCCAGCAGTTTAACAGGGGGGAGGCGTCAGCCCCAGCATTTT
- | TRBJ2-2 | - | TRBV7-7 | CASSLGRDRAGELFF | TGTGCTAGCAGCTTAGGACGAGACCGGGCCGGGGAGCTGTTTTTT
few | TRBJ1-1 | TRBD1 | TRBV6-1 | CASSSDRVNTEAFF | TGTGCCAGCAGTTCAGACAGGGTGAACACTGAAGCTTTCTTT
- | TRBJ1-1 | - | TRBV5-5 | CASSLSSQMNTEAFF | TGTGCCAGCAGCTTGTCCAGTCAGATGAACACTGAAGCTTTCTTT
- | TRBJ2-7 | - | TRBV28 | CASSLAGSFYEQYF | TGTGCCAGCAGTTTAGCCGGGAGTTTCTACGAGCAGTACTTC
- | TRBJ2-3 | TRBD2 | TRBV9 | CASSVGLAESTDTQYF | TGTGCCAGCAGCGTGGGACTAGCGGAGAGCACAGATACGCAGTATTTT
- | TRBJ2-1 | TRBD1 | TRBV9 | CASSSFGTGRSNEQFF | TGTGCCAGCAGCTCGTTCGGGACAGGGCGATCCAATGAGCAGTTCTTC
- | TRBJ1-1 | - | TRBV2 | CASSENSPAFF | TGTGCCAGCAGTGAAAACAGTCCAGCTTTCTTT
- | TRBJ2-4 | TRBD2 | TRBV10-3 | CAISESEGTSGHLAKNIQYF | TGTGCCATCAGTGAGTCGGAAGGGACTAGCGGCCATCTAGCCAAAAACATTCAGTACTTC
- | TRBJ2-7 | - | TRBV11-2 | CASSLDALSSPSSYEQYF | TGTGCCAGCAGCTTAGACGCTTTATCTAGCCCTAGCTCCTACGAGCAGTACTTC
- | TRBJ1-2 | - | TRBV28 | CASSRPRDTGYGYTF | TGTGCCAGCAGTCGACCCCGGGACACCGGCTATGGCTACACCTTC
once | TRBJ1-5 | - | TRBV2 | CASSEQGSDSNQPQHF | TGTGCCAGCAGTGAACAGGGGTCAGATAGCAATCAGCCCCAGCATTTT
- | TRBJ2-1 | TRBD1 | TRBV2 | CASSDTPRQGSPEQFF | TGTGCCAGCAGTGATACCCCGAGACAGGGGTCTCCTGAGCAGTTCTTC
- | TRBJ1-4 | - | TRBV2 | CASKENPGNEKLFF | TGTGCCAGCAAGGAAAACCCGGGTAATGAAAAACTGTTTTTT
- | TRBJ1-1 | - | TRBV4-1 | CASSQGWTRNTEAFF | TGCGCCAGCAGCCAAGGGTGGACACGGAACACTGAAGCTTTCTTT
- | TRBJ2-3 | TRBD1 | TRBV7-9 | CASSLEYGTGNF | TGTGCCAGCAGCTTAGAATATGGGACAGGGAATTTT
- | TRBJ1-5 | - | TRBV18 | CASSPLFSEPQHF | TGTGCCAGCTCACCATTATTTAGTGAGCCCCAGCATTTT
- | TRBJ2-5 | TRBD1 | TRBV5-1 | CASSLNSGGQETQYF | TGCGCCAGCAGCTTAAACTCAGGGGGCCAGGAGACCCAGTACTTC
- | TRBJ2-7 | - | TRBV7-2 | CASSLVRGNDEQYF | TGTGCCAGCAGCTTAGTGAGGGGGAACGACGAGCAGTACTTC
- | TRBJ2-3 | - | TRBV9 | CASSTRIQGDTQYF | TGTGCCAGCAGCACGCGAATACAGGGAGATACGCAGTATTTT
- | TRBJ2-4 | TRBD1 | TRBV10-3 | CAISFAGTGRDIQYF | TGTGCCATCAGCTTCGCCGGGACAGGGAGGGACATTCAGTACTTC
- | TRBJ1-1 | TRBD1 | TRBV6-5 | CASSYSLEGAGEAFF | TGTGCCAGCAGTTACTCGTTGGAGGGGGCGGGTGAAGCTTTCTTT
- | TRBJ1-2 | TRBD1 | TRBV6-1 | CASSATGTVFYGYTF | TGTGCCAGCAGTGCCACCGGGACAGTTTTTTATGGCTACACCTTC
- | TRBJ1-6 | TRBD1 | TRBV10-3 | CAISVDRGRTSPLHF | TGTGCCATCAGCGTGGACAGGGGAAGGACCTCACCCCTCCACTTT
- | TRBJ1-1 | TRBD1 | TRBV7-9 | CASSLGGTGARGTEAFF | TGTGCCAGCAGCTTGGGAGGGACAGGGGCTAGGGGGACTGAAGCTTTCTTT
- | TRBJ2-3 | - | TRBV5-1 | CASRRDYSTDTQYF | TGCGCCAGCAGACGGGATTACAGCACAGATACGCAGTATTTT
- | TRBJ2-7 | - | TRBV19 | CASSFSSDRYFTYEQYF | TGTGCCAGTAGTTTTTCTTCAGACAGGTACTTCACCTACGAGCAGTACTTC
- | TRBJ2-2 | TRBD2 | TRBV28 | CASSLLAGVETGELFF | TGTGCCAGCAGTTTATTAGCGGGAGTGGAAACCGGGGAGCTGTTTTTT
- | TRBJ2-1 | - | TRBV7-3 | CASSLGDEQFF | TGTGCCAGCAGCCTGGGAGATGAGCAGTTCTTC
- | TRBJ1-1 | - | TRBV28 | CVARDTEAFF | TGTGTCGCTAGAGACACTGAAGCTTTCTTT
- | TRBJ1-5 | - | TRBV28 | CASSSPGDSNQPQHF | TGTGCCAGCAGTAGTCCGGGGGATAGCAATCAGCCCCAGCATTTT
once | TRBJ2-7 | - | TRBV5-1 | CASSLLGGSYEQYF | TGCGCCAGCAGCTTGTTGGGAGGCTCTTACGAGCAGTACTTC
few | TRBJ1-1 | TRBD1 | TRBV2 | CASSELFGTGEAFF | TGTGCCAGCAGTGAATTGTTCGGGACAGGGGAAGCTTTCTTT
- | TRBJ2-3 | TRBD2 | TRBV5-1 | CASSLASGGSTDTQYF | TGCGCCAGCAGCTTGGCGAGCGGGGGGAGCACAGATACGCAGTATTTT
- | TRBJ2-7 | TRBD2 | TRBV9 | CASSVGGLAGSYEQYF | TGTGCCAGCAGCGTAGGGGGGCTAGCGGGGTCCTACGAGCAGTACTTC
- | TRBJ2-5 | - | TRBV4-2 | CASSQDTTSEETQYF | TGTGCCAGCAGCCAAGATACCACTAGTGAAGAGACCCAGTACTTC
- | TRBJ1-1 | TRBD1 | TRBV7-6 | CASSSTGAEAFF | TGTGCCAGCAGCTCCACAGGGGCTGAAGCTTTCTTT
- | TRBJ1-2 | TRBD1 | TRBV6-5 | CASRRGTGRGYTF | TGTGCCAGCAGGAGGGGGACAGGGAGAGGCTACACCTTC
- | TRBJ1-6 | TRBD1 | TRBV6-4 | CASRRDSENSPLHF | TGTGCCAGCAGGCGGGACAGCGAGAATTCACCCCTCCACTTT
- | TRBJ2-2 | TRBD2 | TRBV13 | CASSPRDYPTGELFF | TGTGCCAGCAGCCCACGGGACTACCCCACCGGGGAGCTGTTTTTT
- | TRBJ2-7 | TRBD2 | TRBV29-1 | CSVEGTTSGSSYEQYF | TGCAGCGTTGAAGGCACCACTAGCGGTAGTTCCTACGAGCAGTACTTC
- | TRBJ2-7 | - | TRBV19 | CASSDRRGIDEQYF | TGTGCCAGTAGTGACAGGCGGGGGATCGACGAGCAGTACTTC
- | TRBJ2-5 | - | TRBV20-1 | CSARKGKTQYF | TGCAGTGCTAGAAAGGGGAAGACCCAGTACTTC
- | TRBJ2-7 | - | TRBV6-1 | CASSTGFYEQYF | TGTGCCAGCAGTACAGGGTTTTACGAGCAGTACTTC
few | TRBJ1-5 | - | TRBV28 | CASSLGRGYQPQHF | TGTGCCAGCAGTTTAGGGCGGGGGTACCAGCCCCAGCATTTT
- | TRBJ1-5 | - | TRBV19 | CASSIVGGYSNQPQHF | TGTGCCAGTAGTATCGTCGGGGGTTATAGCAATCAGCCCCAGCATTTT
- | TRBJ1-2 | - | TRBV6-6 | CASSYDGGSNYGYTF | TGTGCCAGCAGTTACGACGGGGGGTCCAACTATGGCTACACCTTC
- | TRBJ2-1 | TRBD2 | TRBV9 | CASSAGLAVNNEQFF | TGTGCCAGCAGCGCCGGACTAGCGGTAAACAATGAGCAGTTCTTC